A single sample gave rise to the 27 T cell receptor beta chains below, sequenced in a study of glioma-infiltrating T cells after dendritic cell vaccination. Assay used: immunoSEQ multiplex PCR; TCRdb lists only in-frame clones, some missing. The sample has tens of thousands of clones, about 80% seen once. This sample comprised blood, obtained before dendritic cell vaccination. The receptor set was obtained from a human donor with glioblastoma.

This chain uses TRBV28 with TRBJ1-2, with a possible D match to TRBD1 (6 bases). The length of the CDR3 is 14 residues. The germline gives CDR1 MDHEN, CDR2 SYDVKM. Trimming took off 8 bases at V and 8 bases at J, with 21 bases between the two ends. The CDR3 DNA follows: TGTGCCAGCTCCCTACAAGGGGGAGTTCGGGGCTACACCTTC. This translates into CASSLQGGVRGYTF.

V usage is TRBV4-3 and J usage is TRBJ2-5, with TRBD2 identical over 9 bases. The length of the CDR3 is 18 residues. The junction had 15 bases not matched to a gene; V was cut back by 2 bases and J by 5 bases. The germline V gene has CDR1 LGHNA and CDR2 YSLEER. The CDR3: CASSQHGRSGGPTETQYF. The CDR3 DNA is TGCGCCAGCAGCCAACATGGTAGGAGCGGGGGGCCGACTGAGACCCAGTACTTC.

The chain couples TRBV30 to TRBJ1-2; maybe TRBD1 (6 bases). CDR1 is GTSNPN and CDR2 is SVGIG in the germline V gene (reference sequence). The CDR3 has 13 amino acids. The V and J ends lost 4 bases and 3 bases respectively, with 12 bases between them. The DNA for the CDR3 is TGTGCCTGGAATCCGGCAGGGGACTATGGCTACACCTTC. Residues: CAWNPAGDYGYTF.

The chain links TRBV29-1 to TRBJ1-1; D is uncertain. The CDR3 runs to 12 residues. Germline-derived CDR1 and CDR2 are SQVTM and ANQGSEA. V dropped 3 bases and J dropped 3 bases, with 8 bases sitting between them. This chain's CDR3 is CSVEVGDTEAFF. CDR3 DNA sequence: TGCAGCGTTGAGGTCGGGGACACTGAAGCTTTCTTT.

The V and J genes are TRBV6-5 and TRBJ2-7, with D uncertain. The length of the CDR3 is 11 residues. Germline V gene lookup returns CDR1 MNHEY and CDR2 SVGAGI. The V end lost 7 bases, the J end lost 9 bases, and 13 bases lay between the germline ends. The CDR3 loop is CASKSYGGQYF. CDR3 nucleotides: TGTGCCAGCAAAAGTTACGGTGGGCAGTACTTC.

This clone was observed a few times. The rearrangement joins TRBV5-4 to TRBJ2-5; 8 bases match TRBD2. Germline V gives CDR1 SGHNT, CDR2 YYREEE (reference sequence). The CDR3 covers 15 residues. J lost 4 bases, V lost 0 bases, and 5 bases had no gene match. CDR3 residues: CASSLVVAGRETQYF. The CDR3 nucleotides read TGTGCCAGCAGCTTGGTAGTAGCGGGGCGAGAGACCCAGTACTTC.

This clone was found a few times. This chain connects TRBV9 to TRBJ2-1; maybe TRBD2 (6 bases). V was clipped by 0 bases and J by 0 bases, with 16 bases between them. This CDR3 comprises 18 residues. Germline V CDR1 and CDR2: SGDLS, YYNGEE. CDR3 region: CASSVGAGSAFSYNEQFF. CDR3 nucleotides: TGTGCCAGCAGCGTAGGGGCCGGGAGCGCCTTCTCCTACAATGAGCAGTTCTTC. The whole variable domain, filled in from reference TRBV9 and TRBJ2-1, reads DSGVTQTPKHLITATGQRVTLRCSPRSGDLSVYWYQQSLDQGLQFLIQYYNGEERAKGNILERFSAQQFPDLHSELNLSSLELGDSALYFCASSVGAGSAFSYNEQFFGPGTRLTVL.

This clone was seen only a few times. This chain connects TRBV11-2 to TRBJ1-6, with 8 bases matching TRBD1. The germline gives CDR1 SGHAT, CDR2 FQNNGV. V lost 1 base, J lost 8 bases, and 13 bases stayed unmatched. CDR3 size: 18 residues. In nucleotides, the CDR3 is TGTGCCAGCAGCTTAGTTGTGGTGGACAGGGTAGGGTATTCACCCCTCCACTTT. Protein sequence: CASSLVVVDRVGYSPLHF.

The chain couples TRBV9 to TRBJ2-7; 10 bases are a match to TRBD1. Unmatched junction bases numbered 10, after V lost 3 bases and J lost 7 bases. Germline assignment: CDR1 SGDLS and CDR2 YYNGEE. This CDR3 has 15 amino acids. Here the CDR3 DNA reads TGTGCCAGCAGCGCAGAGGACAGGGGGACGGAAGAGCAGTACTTC. Amino acid sequence: CASSAEDRGTEEQYF.

The V and J genes are TRBV13 and TRBJ1-1; possibly TRBD1 for D (6 bases). V lost 4 bases and J 4 bases, leaving 13 bases between the germline ends. Germline CDR1 is PRHDT and CDR2 is FYEKMQ (reference sequence). There are 14 residues in the CDR3. The CDR3 DNA is TGTGCCAGCAGCTCTGGGGGCGGGGGCACTGAAGCTTTCTTT. Its translation is CASSSGGGGTEAFF.

The chain has TRBV28 and TRBJ1-1; D unresolved. Germline CDR1 is MDHEN and CDR2 is SYDVKM. The V gene lost 9 bases and the J gene lost 0 bases, with 11 bases spanning the gap. The CDR3 length is 13 residues. The CDR3 coding sequence is TGTGCCAGTCTGAGTAGCATGAACACTGAAGCTTTCTTT. It translates to CASLSSMNTEAFF.

The chain is built from TRBV10-3 and TRBJ1-3; D possibly corresponds to TRBD1 (6 bases). V shed 7 bases and J shed 4 bases, with 17 bases lying between them. The CDR3 extends over 15 amino acids. Per the germline V gene, CDR1 is ENHRY and CDR2 is SYGVKD. CDR3: CAITDAGARGNTIYF. The CDR3 DNA is TGTGCCATCACTGATGCGGGGGCGCGCGGAAACACCATATATTTT.

Notes on this clone: A read error may produce the germline difference seen at one junction end. The same CDR3 also results from other DNA sequences found in this sample. The chain links TRBV5-4 to TRBJ1-6, with D unclear. The CDR3 consists of 17 residues. Germline assignment: CDR1 SGHNT and CDR2 YYREEE (reference sequence). DNA of the CDR3: TGTGCCAGCAGCTTGGAAGGCCAGGAGGATTTTAATTCCCCCCTCCACTTT. Its protein is CASSLEGQEDFNSPLHF.

The rearrangement links TRBV5-6 to TRBJ1-1; D is undetermined. The CDR3 contains 13 residues. Germline assignment: CDR1 SGHDT and CDR2 YYEEEE. V dropped 3 bases and J dropped 6 bases, with 12 bases sitting between them. The CDR3 loop is CASSSAVSAEAFF. The CDR3 DNA reads as TGTGCCAGCAGCTCGGCGGTGAGCGCTGAAGCTTTCTTT.

Sample share makes this clone medium-sized (0.01 to 0.1%). This chain links TRBV27 with TRBJ1-4; 10 nucleotides align to TRBD1. The CDR3 is 15 amino acids. The V gene end was trimmed by 5 bases and the J gene end by 8 bases; junction bases not matched to a gene: 8. Germline V gene data show CDR1 as MNHEY and CDR2 as SMNVEV (reference sequence). CDR3 region: CASSTRQGAREKLFF. The CDR3 DNA reads TGTGCCAGCAGTACCAGACAGGGGGCGCGGGAAAAACTGTTTTTT.

The chain has TRBV6-7 and TRBJ2-7, with 12 positions matching TRBD2. TRBV6-7 is labeled an ORF, and its function is uncertain. J was trimmed by 4 bases and V by 6 bases; bases with no gene match: 4. This CDR3 contains 14 residues. CDR3 in DNA: TGTGCCAGCAGACGTCTAGCGGGGGGGTACGAGCAGTACTTC. It yields the protein CASRRLAGGYEQYF.

V is TRBV28 and J is TRBJ2-4; 8 bases fit TRBD1. The CDR3 extends over 15 amino acids. V lost 5 bases to trimming and J lost 3 bases; unmatched junction nucleotides: 6. Germline V gene lookup returns CDR1 MDHEN and CDR2 SYDVKM. CDR3 protein: CASSRQGYGKNIQYF. DNA for the CDR3: TGTGCCAGCAGTAGACAGGGGTACGGCAAAAACATTCAGTACTTC.

Turning to this clone: The junction does not match germline at one end; this may be a read error. The chain uses TRBV4-3 and TRBJ2-7; D gene unclear. This CDR3 region has 13 residues. Per the germline V gene, CDR1 is LGHNA and CDR2 is YSLEER. This CDR3 reads CASSQDSQARPRF. In nucleotides, the CDR3 is TGCGCCAGCAGCCAAGATAGTCAGGCCCGGCCCCGCTTC.

The chain carries TRBV7-3 and TRBJ2-7; 7 bases align to TRBD2. This CDR3 has 13 residues. Germline CDR1 and CDR2: SGHTA and FQGTGA. V was pared by 3 bases and J by 4 bases, with 3 bases of the junction left unmatched. The CDR3 region has the DNA TGTGCCAGCAGCTTTGGGGGGGGGTACGAGCAGTACTTC. Protein sequence: CASSFGGGYEQYF.

The chain links TRBV18 to TRBJ2-2, with D unclear. The CDR3 covers 12 residues. Germline V gives CDR1 KGHSH, CDR2 LQKENI. Trimming took off 4 bases at V and 5 bases at J, with 5 bases between the two ends. The CDR3 DNA is TGTGCCAGCTCACGAGATACCGGGGAGCTGTTTTTT. It specifies CASSRDTGELFF.

The rearrangement joins TRBV2 to TRBJ1-2; possibly TRBD1 for D (5 bases). The V and J ends lost 4 bases and 4 bases respectively, with 10 bases between them. Per germline, CDR1 SNHLY and CDR2 FYNNEI. The CDR3 totals 13 residues. The DNA of the CDR3 is TGTGCCAGCAGTGGGCCCCAGGGCTATGGCTACACCTTC. Translation: CASSGPQGYGYTF.

This chain joins TRBV30 and TRBJ1-3; D is unclear. This CDR3 contains 10 residues. Germline CDR1 and CDR2: GTSNPN and SVGIG (reference sequence). Trimming cost V 5 bases and J 5 bases, with 4 bases left between them. The CDR3, as DNA: TGTGCCTGGGAGAGAAACACCATATATTTT. It codes for CAWERNTIYF.

The chain has TRBV19 and TRBJ1-1, with no clear D. Germline CDR1 LNHDA, CDR2 SQIVND (reference sequence). The length of the CDR3 is 15 residues. V gave up 0 bases and J gave up 5 bases, with 13 bases separating them. CDR3 sequence: CASSIDRGMGTEAFF. DNA of the CDR3: TGTGCCAGTAGTATAGATCGCGGGATGGGAACTGAAGCTTTCTTT.

The CDR3 is CASSVEAWGGGTSYEQYF. The CDR3 region has the DNA TGTGCCAGCAGCGTAGAGGCCTGGGGCGGGGGGACCTCCTACGAGCAGTACTTC. The chain employs TRBV9 and TRBJ2-7, with 8 bases lining up with TRBD2. The CDR3 is made up of 18 amino acids. Germline loops: CDR1 SGDLS, CDR2 YYNGEE. The ends lost 0 bases at V and 0 bases at J; junction bases unmatched: 11.

The CDR3 loop reads CASSQEWGGREKLFF. CDR3 nucleotide sequence: TGCGCCAGCAGCCAAGAGTGGGGCGGGAGGGAAAAACTGTTTTTT. The chain employs TRBV4-3 and TRBJ1-4; perhaps TRBD1 as D (5 bases). V was shortened by 0 bases and J by 8 bases, with 13 bases between the two germline ends. CDR1 and CDR2 (germline): LGHNA, YSLEER. This CDR3 region has 15 residues.

This clone was picked up a small number of times. This chain links TRBV19 with TRBJ1-1; D is unclear. This CDR3 contains 15 residues. Germline V lookup: CDR1 LNHDA, CDR2 SQIVND (reference sequence). V was clipped by 5 bases and J by 4 bases, with 17 bases between them. CDR3: CASSRPEIRSTEAFF. In nucleotides, the CDR3 is TGTGCCAGTAGTCGTCCGGAGATACGATCCACTGAAGCTTTCTTT.

The chain uses TRBV6-1 and TRBJ2-6, with D perhaps TRBD2 (6 bases). Germline CDR1 and CDR2: MNHNS and SASEGT. The ends were cut back, 4 bases at V and 1 base at J, with 11 bases in the middle. The CDR3 covers 16 residues. The CDR3 region is CASSGDRESGANVLTF. The CDR3 DNA reads as TGTGCCAGCAGTGGTGATCGGGAGTCTGGGGCCAACGTCCTGACTTTC.